This entry lists 19 T cell receptor beta chains sequenced from one sample in a study of OX40 agonist ivuxolimab in advanced cancers. The repertoire was sequenced with immunoSEQ multiplex PCR; TCRdb's copy has only in-frame clones and lacks some. The table includes roughly 95,000 clones, about nine tenths detected once. The starting material was CD4+ or CD8+ T cells sorted from blood, obtained in a trial of the OX40 agonist ivuxolimab. These receptors were obtained from an adult with an advanced solid tumor such as melanoma, head and neck, liver or kidney cancer.

The rearrangement uses TRBV18 and TRBJ1-2; tentatively, D is TRBD1 (5 bases). V was pared by 1 base and J by 0 bases, with 12 bases between. The CDR3 consists of 16 residues. Germline CDR1 and CDR2: KGHSH and LQKENI. This CDR3 is CASSPQTVQTNYGYTF. The CDR3 DNA is TGTGCCAGCTCACCACAGACAGTTCAAACTAACTATGGCTACACCTTC.

This clone was detected once. Other DNA sequences from this sample encode an identical CDR3 as well. The gene calls are TRBV2 and TRBJ1-2; the match to TRBD1 covers 7 bases. Germline V gene data show CDR1 as SNHLY and CDR2 as FYNNEI. V lost 6 bases and J lost 7; bases outside the gene matches: 11. The CDR3 contains 14 residues. The chain's CDR3 is CASSPWTGQGGYTF. CDR3 nucleotides: TGTGCCAGCAGCCCATGGACAGGCCAGGGTGGCTACACCTTC.

In this sample, this clone is medium-sized. The chain uses TRBV19 and TRBJ1-2; 10 bases match TRBD1. The CDR3 covers 13 residues. Germline V gene lookup returns CDR1 LNHDA and CDR2 SQIVND (reference sequence). The V and J ends lost 5 bases and 8 bases, in that order; junction bases with no gene match: 5. Written as DNA, the CDR3 is TGTGCCAGTAGTTCCCGGGACAGGGGAGGCTACACCTTC. Residues: CASSSRDRGGYTF.

The rearrangement joins TRBV6-5 to TRBJ2-7; possibly TRBD1 or TRBD2 for D (5 bases each). V lost 6 bases and J lost 5, with 17 bases in between. Germline V lookup: CDR1 MNHEY, CDR2 SVGAGI. CDR3 length: 14 amino acids. The CDR3 spells CASSPRDVPHEQYF. The DNA of the CDR3 is TGTGCCAGCAGCCCGAGGGACGTCCCCCACGAGCAGTACTTC.

This chain links TRBV6-5 with TRBJ1-4; D gene uncertain. CDR1 is MNHEY, CDR2 SVGAGI, per germline. The CDR3 consists of 11 residues. V gave up 6 bases and J gave up 7 bases, with 6 bases separating them. CDR3 in DNA: TGTGCCAGCAGGGATGGTGAAAAACTGTTTTTT. It encodes CASRDGEKLFF.

The chain couples TRBV9 to TRBJ2-3; D ambiguous. Germline CDR1 SGDLS, CDR2 YYNGEE. Deletions cut 2 bases from V and 3 bases from J, with 10 bases between. The CDR3 length is 14 residues. CDR3: CASSVAHGTDTQYF. In DNA form, the CDR3 reads TGTGCCAGCAGCGTGGCCCACGGGACAGATACGCAGTATTTT.

The gene calls are TRBV28 and TRBJ2-7; 16 positions agree with TRBD2. CDR3 length equals 20 residues. The ends lost 6 bases at V and 4 bases at J; junction bases unmatched: 18. Per germline, CDR1 MDHEN and CDR2 SYDVKM. DNA for the CDR3: TGTGCCAGCAGCCCACACTCCGGGACTAGCGGGAGGGCCAAGTCGTACGAGCAGTACTTC. It encodes CASSPHSGTSGRAKSYEQYF.

The sample holds one count of this clone. The DNA for the CDR3 is TGTGCCAGCAGCTTAGAGGGATCTGGGGCCAACGTCCTGACTTTC. It translates to CASSLEGSGANVLTF. The V call is TRBV11-2, the J call TRBJ2-6; D gene ambiguous. The germline V gene encodes CDR1 SGHAT and CDR2 FQNNGV. Deletions cut 0 bases from V and 1 base from J, with 4 bases between. The CDR3 length is 15 residues.

This chain joins TRBV19 and TRBJ1-2; D remains ambiguous. CDR3 length: 15 residues. V was clipped by 3 bases and J by 4 bases, with 15 bases between them. Germline lookup yields CDR1 LNHDA and CDR2 SQIVND (reference sequence). CDR3 sequence reads: CASSIGLEGGYGYTF. CDR3 DNA sequence: TGTGCCAGTAGTATTGGTCTTGAGGGCGGCTATGGCTACACCTTC.

The rearrangement links TRBV7-6 to TRBJ2-1; D gene unclear. The CDR3 covers 15 residues. Germline V gene lookup returns CDR1 SGHVS and CDR2 FNYEAQ. V lost 1 base to trimming and J lost 4 bases, with 11 bases between them. The CDR3 is CASSLDVGPYNEQFF. The CDR3 DNA reads as TGTGCCAGCAGCTTAGATGTCGGGCCGTACAATGAGCAGTTCTTC.

The V gene is TRBV11-1, the J gene TRBJ2-7; D is perhaps TRBD1 (8 bases). The V end lost 6 bases, the J end lost 4 bases, and 13 bases lay between the germline ends. Germline CDR1 is SGHAT and CDR2 is FQDESV (reference sequence). The length of the CDR3 is 13 residues. Written as DNA, the CDR3 is TGTGCCAGCAGAAAACAGGGGGGGTACGAGCAGTACTTC. This encodes CASRKQGGYEQYF.

The chain joins TRBV27 to TRBJ2-7; D is undetermined. The CDR3 extends over 14 amino acids. V dropped 0 bases and J dropped 0 bases, with 6 bases sitting between them. Germline assignment: CDR1 MNHEY and CDR2 SMNVEV (reference sequence). CDR3 in DNA: TGTGCCAGCAGTTTATCTCACAGCTCCTACGAGCAGTACTTC. It specifies CASSLSHSSYEQYF.

The J gene is TRBJ2-6, the V gene TRBV30, with D possibly being TRBD1 (6 bases). The CDR3 is 15 amino acids. The V end was cut by 4 bases, the J end by 1 base, with 11 bases between. Germline values: CDR1 GTSNPN, CDR2 SVGIG (reference sequence). CDR3 DNA sequence: TGTGCCTGGACCCGAACAGGGTCTGGGGCCAACGTCCTGACTTTC. It codes for CAWTRTGSGANVLTF.

This clone was seen a single time. This chain uses TRBV7-3 with TRBJ2-1; D perhaps matches TRBD2 (6 bases). V lost 5 bases, J lost 7 bases, and 21 bases lay in between. This CDR3 region has 16 residues. In germline, CDR1 is SGHTA, CDR2 FQGTGA. CDR3 sequence: CASSIASVGGVNEQFF. CDR3 sequence (DNA): TGTGCCAGCAGCATCGCTAGTGTGGGAGGTGTGAATGAGCAGTTCTTC.

The V and J genes are TRBV2 and TRBJ2-3, with a possible D match to TRBD2 (6 bases). Trimming left V 7 bases short and J 3 bases short, with 17 bases between. The CDR3 has 15 amino acids. Germline lookup yields CDR1 SNHLY and CDR2 FYNNEI. CDR3 protein: CASTVGTGGTDTQYF. The CDR3 nucleotides are TGTGCCAGCACCGTTGGGACCGGGGGTACAGATACGCAGTATTTT.

The rearrangement joins TRBV4-1 to TRBJ1-5; D is possibly TRBD1 (6 bases). V shed 0 bases and J shed 4 bases, with 16 bases lying between them. Germline loops: CDR1 MGHRA, CDR2 YSYEKL. The CDR3 sequence is 17 residues long. The CDR3: CASSQEGDIKTNQPQHF. The CDR3 coding sequence is TGCGCCAGCAGCCAAGAGGGGGACATAAAAACAAATCAGCCCCAGCATTTT.

This clone was counted only a few times. The V gene is TRBV21-1, the J gene TRBJ2-7; TRBD2 is the table's D call, not checked against the DNA. TRBV21-1 is a documented pseudogene. The CDR3 has 19 amino acids. The CDR3 sequence: CASSKARPLAGGWGPEQYF. The CDR3 region has the DNA TGTGCCAGCAGCAAAGCCAGGCCACTAGCGGGAGGTTGGGGGCCCGAGCAGTACTTC.

This clone was counted only a few times. This chain links TRBV19 with TRBJ2-7; D remains ambiguous. Looked up from germline, CDR1 is LNHDA and CDR2 is SQIVND (reference sequence). V lost 5 bases and J 6 bases, leaving 8 bases between the germline ends. This CDR3 comprises 11 residues. The chain's CDR3 is CASSHETEQYF. CDR3 sequence (DNA): TGTGCCAGTAGTCATGAGACCGAGCAGTACTTC.

Regarding this clone: The sample carries other DNA sequences with the same CDR3. The chain is built from TRBV7-6 and TRBJ2-5, with D hard to call. CDR1 and CDR2 from the germline V gene are SGHVS and FNYEAQ. V was cut by 5 bases and J by 5 bases, with 9 bases left in between. The CDR3 has 12 amino acids. DNA of the CDR3: TGTGCCAGCAGCCGACCTGGGGAGACCCAGTACTTC. This translates into CASSRPGETQYF.